The 32 T cell receptor beta chains in this list originate from one sample, sequenced in a study of OX40 agonist ivuxolimab in advanced cancers. The assay was immunoSEQ multiplex PCR, and TCRdb's table has in-frame clones only and misses some. The repertoire holds more than 55,000 clones, with about nine tenths as singletons. The sample in question was CD4+ or CD8+ T cells sorted from blood, obtained in a trial of the OX40 agonist ivuxolimab. All receptors come from an adult with an advanced solid tumor such as melanoma, head and neck, liver or kidney cancer.

V and J are TRBV6-5 and TRBJ2-3; D is unresolved. Germline V gene sequence: CDR1 MNHEY, CDR2 SVGAGI. V shed 1 base and J shed 4 bases, with 6 bases lying between them. The length of the CDR3 is 13 residues. The CDR3 region is CASSYLPADTQYF. Written as DNA, the CDR3 is TGTGCCAGCAGTTACTTGCCGGCAGATACGCAGTATTTT.

With regard to this clone: A read error may account for a junction end that differs from germline. The CDR3 nucleotides read TGTGCTAGCAGTGTTGCCAGACAAGAGACCCAGTACTTC. This sequence encodes CASSVARQETQYF. The rearrangement joins TRBV7-7 to TRBJ2-5; D remains ambiguous. Germline V gene data show CDR1 as SSHAT and CDR2 as FNYEAQ (reference sequence). The CDR3 has 13 amino acids.

V gene TRBV10-3 combines with J gene TRBJ1-4; D remains unclear. In germline, CDR1 is ENHRY, CDR2 SYGVKD. This CDR3 region has 13 residues. V gave up 7 bases and J gave up 8 bases, with 14 bases separating them. CDR3 nucleotides: TGTGCCATCAATCCAGACCATGGGGAAAAACTGTTTTTT. Protein: CAINPDHGEKLFF.

The V and J genes are TRBV28 and TRBJ2-2, with a tentative D call TRBD2 (6 bases). Germline values: CDR1 MDHEN, CDR2 SYDVKM. The CDR3 runs to 15 residues. V lost 7 bases to trimming and J lost 6 bases, with 18 bases between them. The CDR3 sequence is CASTLASSSSGELFF. The CDR3, as DNA: TGTGCCAGCACCCTAGCGAGCAGTTCTTCCGGGGAGCTGTTTTTT.

The rearrangement uses TRBV10-3 and TRBJ1-1, with D uncertain. This CDR3 has 14 residues. CDR1 and CDR2 from the germline V gene are ENHRY and SYGVKD. V lost 7 bases and J 1 base, leaving 13 bases between the germline ends. The CDR3 DNA is TGTGCCATCAAGATTGACAATGGGAACACTGAAGCTTTCTTT. This translates into CAIKIDNGNTEAFF.

This clone showed up just once. J is TRBJ1-3 and V is TRBV5-1, with no clear D. The CDR3 consists of 16 residues. V lost 0 bases, J lost 0 bases, and 10 bases lay in between. From germline, CDR1 is SGHRS and CDR2 YFSETQ. The CDR3 loop is CASSLETTRSGNTIYF. The CDR3 DNA reads as TGCGCCAGCAGCTTGGAAACCACCCGCTCTGGAAACACCATATATTTT.

The V gene is TRBV27, the J gene TRBJ2-3; D possibly corresponds to TRBD1 (6 bases). Trimming pared 10 bases from V and 3 bases from J, leaving 20 bases between. This CDR3 has 15 residues. Looked up from germline, CDR1 is MNHEY and CDR2 is SMNVEV (reference sequence). The CDR3 bases are TGTGCCACCACATACAGGGCGCTGGGTACAGATACGCAGTATTTT. This codes for CATTYRALGTDTQYF.

The chain uses TRBV5-5 and TRBJ1-2, with D tentatively TRBD1 (5 bases). The V end was cut by 4 bases, the J end by 4 bases, with 17 bases between. The CDR3 contains 15 residues. Germline V gene sequence: CDR1 SGHKS, CDR2 YYEKEE (reference sequence). The CDR3 coding sequence is TGTGCCAGCAGCACACAGGCAGGGTCAGGCTATGGCTACACCTTC. This sequence encodes CASSTQAGSGYGYTF.

This clone was observed a single time. The CDR3 region has the DNA TGTGCCAGCAGCGGAGGTGGGGCCAACGTCCTGACTTTC. This sequence encodes CASSGGGANVLTF. The J gene is TRBJ2-6, the V gene TRBV5-6, with D maybe TRBD2 (5 bases). Per germline, CDR1 SGHDT and CDR2 YYEEEE. With 4 bases removed from V and 3 bases from J, the gap between germline ends came to 5 bases. This CDR3 spans 13 amino acids.

This chain uses TRBV7-8 with TRBJ2-1, with 11 bases identical to TRBD2. The CDR3 length is 17 residues. Unmatched junction bases numbered 10, after V lost 1 base and J lost 8 bases. Germline V gene sequence: CDR1 SGHVS, CDR2 FQNEAQ. The CDR3 nucleotides read TGTGCCAGCAGCTTAGTGAGGAGACTAGCGGGGAGGGATGAGCAGTTCTTC. This codes for CASSLVRRLAGRDEQFF.

The rearrangement uses TRBV5-4 and TRBJ1-6, with D uncertain. The CDR3 sequence is 15 residues long. The V end lost 4 bases, the J end lost 8 bases, and 16 bases lay between the germline ends. From germline, CDR1 is SGHNT and CDR2 YYREEE (reference sequence). CDR3 protein: CASSLDPLSHSPLHF. CDR3 DNA: TGTGCCAGCAGCCTGGACCCCCTTTCCCATTCACCCCTCCACTTT.

This chain links TRBV5-4 with TRBJ2-3, with 7 bases matching TRBD2. Trimming removed 4 bases from V and 3 bases from J; junction bases left unmatched: 8. The CDR3 sequence is 15 residues long. CDR1 and CDR2 from the germline V gene are SGHNT and YYREEE (reference sequence). The CDR3 DNA is TGTGCCAGCAGCCGAGAGTGGGGGGGGACAGATACGCAGTATTTT. It is translated as CASSREWGGTDTQYF.

This clone was seen just once. V usage is TRBV5-1 and J usage is TRBJ2-3; a weak D match, TRBD1 (6 bases). The V and J ends lost 5 bases and 0 bases respectively, with 10 bases between them. The CDR3 sequence is 14 residues long. From germline, CDR1 is SGHRS and CDR2 YFSETQ. The CDR3 region has the DNA TGCGCCAGCAGGCACACAGGGAGCACAGATACGCAGTATTTT. Encoded protein: CASRHTGSTDTQYF.

The chain uses TRBV7-2 and TRBJ2-5; D is possibly TRBD2 (6 bases). The V gene's germline CDR1 is SGHTA and CDR2 FQGNSA. The V end lost 2 bases, the J end lost 5 bases, and 12 bases lay between the germline ends. This CDR3 has 14 amino acids. This CDR3 is CASSLFGGRETQYF. CDR3 in DNA: TGTGCCAGCAGCTTATTCGGGGGAAGGGAGACCCAGTACTTC.

V usage is TRBV6-1 and J usage is TRBJ2-7, with 8 bases matching TRBD2. The CDR3 spans 13 residues. V dropped 6 bases and J dropped 2; count of bases not matched to a gene: 3. Per the germline V gene, CDR1 is MNHNS and CDR2 is SASEGT. The CDR3 DNA reads as TGTGCCAGCAGGGGGGGACTAGCCTACGAGCAGTACTTC. Its translation is CASRGGLAYEQYF.

The chain carries TRBV28 and TRBJ2-1; D perhaps matches TRBD1 (6 bases). The CDR3 runs to 14 residues. The germline V gene encodes CDR1 MDHEN and CDR2 SYDVKM. V gave up 7 bases and J gave up 4 bases, with 14 bases separating them. The CDR3 DNA follows: TGTGCCAGCAACGGGCCAGGGGAGTACAATGAGCAGTTCTTC. As protein: CASNGPGEYNEQFF.

The V and J genes are TRBV29-1 and TRBJ2-7, with D tentatively TRBD1 or TRBD2 (6 bases each). This CDR3 has 13 amino acids. CDR1 and CDR2 from the germline V gene are SQVTM and ANQGSEA. The germline V and J ends were trimmed by 4 bases and 5 bases, with 15 bases remaining between them. DNA of the CDR3: TGCAGCGTTGGAGCCGGACAGCGGGACGAGCAGTACTTC. Residues: CSVGAGQRDEQYF.

This clone has only one observation. The chain combines TRBV12-5 with TRBJ1-3; D may be TRBD1 (5 bases). The V gene's germline CDR1 is LGHNT and CDR2 FRNRAP. This CDR3 contains 14 residues. Trimming removed 1 base at V and 7 bases at J, with 11 bases between. CDR3 sequence (DNA): TGTGCTAGTGGTTTGGAGACAGTACCCAACACCATATATTTT. Translated, it gives CASGLETVPNTIYF. The whole variable domain, remainder taken from reference TRBV12-5 and TRBJ1-3, is DARVTQTPRHKVTEMGQEVTMRCQPILGHNTVFWYRQTMMQGLELLAYFRNRAPLDDSGMPKDRFSAEMPDATLATLKIQPSEPRDSAVYFCASGLETVPNTIYFGEGSWLTVV.

This clone was seen only a few times. This chain uses TRBV5-1 with TRBJ2-7; maybe TRBD1 (6 bases). With 4 bases removed from V and 2 bases from J, the gap between germline ends came to 16 bases. The germline CDR1 and CDR2 sequences are SGHRS and YFSETQ. This CDR3 has 15 amino acids. The CDR3 loop reads CASSPATGKAYEQYF. The CDR3 region has the DNA TGCGCCAGCAGCCCGGCCACAGGGAAGGCCTACGAGCAGTACTTC. Full variable domain (missing parts from reference TRBV5-1 and TRBJ2-7): KAGVTQTPRYLIKTRGQQVTLSCSPISGHRSVSWYQQTPGQGLQFLFEYFSETQRNKGNFPGRFSGRQFSNSRSEMNVSTLELGDSALYLCASSPATGKAYEQYFGPGTRLTVT.

The chain joins TRBV5-1 to TRBJ1-1; D unclear. Germline assignment: CDR1 SGHRS and CDR2 YFSETQ. V gave up 0 bases and J gave up 4 bases, with 13 bases separating them. The CDR3 has 15 amino acids. The CDR3 region is CASSLASLWGTEAFF. The CDR3 coding sequence is TGCGCCAGCAGCTTGGCGTCTTTGTGGGGCACTGAAGCTTTCTTT.

In this sample, this clone turned up a few times. The rearrangement uses TRBV19 and TRBJ1-5; no clear D. The CDR3 is made up of 16 amino acids. The germline V gene has CDR1 LNHDA and CDR2 SQIVND (reference sequence). V dropped 1 base and J dropped 2 bases, with 12 bases sitting between them. The CDR3 DNA follows: TGTGCCAGTAGTATAGCTCTCTTCCAGGGCAATCAGCCCCAGCATTTT. This gives the protein CASSIALFQGNQPQHF.

The chain joins TRBV5-1 to TRBJ1-2; tentatively, D is TRBD1 (5 bases). Trimming shortened V by 0 bases and J by 1 base, and 10 bases separated the two germline ends. CDR1 is SGHRS and CDR2 is YFSETQ in the germline V gene. This CDR3 has 15 residues. CDR3 in amino acids: CASSLGGKVNYGYTF. CDR3 sequence (DNA): TGCGCCAGCAGCTTGGGGGGCAAGGTTAACTATGGCTACACCTTC.

The V and J genes are TRBV19 and TRBJ2-4; 7 bases are a match to TRBD1. Germline CDR1 LNHDA, CDR2 SQIVND (reference sequence). The CDR3 covers 14 residues. V shed 5 bases, J shed 1 base, and the junction held 2 bases outside the gene matches. The CDR3 sequence is CASSPQGAKNIQYF. In DNA, the CDR3 is TGTGCCAGTAGTCCACAGGGGGCCAAAAACATTCAGTACTTC.

J is TRBJ1-2 and V is TRBV7-2; D not resolved. The CDR3 contains 13 residues. CDR1 SGHTA and CDR2 FQGNSA come from the germline V gene. Between the trimmed V and J ends, which lost 8 bases and 8 bases, there was a span of 18 bases. The CDR3 reads CASCPGPGRGYTF. CDR3 DNA sequence: TGTGCCAGCTGCCCGGGTCCCGGGAGGGGCTACACCTTC.

J is TRBJ2-7 and V is TRBV2; 7 bases map to TRBD1. V lost 3 bases to trimming and J lost 5 bases; unmatched junction nucleotides: 10. Per the germline V gene, CDR1 is SNHLY and CDR2 is FYNNEI. This CDR3 has 15 amino acids. The CDR3, as DNA: TGTGCCAGCAGTGATCAGAGGGGGCGCGTCCACGAGCAGTACTTC. Protein sequence: CASSDQRGRVHEQYF. The full variable domain, with the rest looked up from reference TRBV2 and TRBJ2-7, is EPEVTQTPSHQVTQMGQEVILRCVPISNHLYFYWYRQILGQKVEFLVSFYNNEISEKSEIFDDQFSVERPDGSNFTLKIRSTKLEDSAMYFCASSDQRGRVHEQYFGPGTRLTVT.

The V call is TRBV19, the J call TRBJ2-5, with 7 bases that match TRBD2. The CDR3 length is 15 residues. J lost 2 bases, V lost 1 base, and 4 bases had no gene match. CDR1 LNHDA and CDR2 SQIVND come from the germline V gene (reference sequence). The CDR3 sequence is CASSIGQRGQETQYF. In DNA, the CDR3 is TGTGCCAGTAGTATAGGCCAGCGGGGACAAGAGACCCAGTACTTC.

V usage is TRBV7-8 and J usage is TRBJ1-2, with 9 nucleotides matching TRBD1. Germline V gene lookup returns CDR1 SGHVS and CDR2 FQNEAQ. CDR3 size: 16 residues. V dropped 1 base and J dropped 5; count of bases not matched to a gene: 8. The CDR3 DNA is TGTGCCAGCAGCTTAGGAACAGGGGGCGTCGGGTATGGCTACACCTTC. It specifies CASSLGTGGVGYGYTF.

The chain couples TRBV19 to TRBJ1-1; 8 nucleotides agree with TRBD1. The CDR3 contains 13 residues. Germline V lookup: CDR1 LNHDA, CDR2 SQIVND (reference sequence). V trimming: 5 bases; J trimming: 4 bases; junction bases outside the gene matches: 3. The CDR3 loop is CASSLQGVTEAFF. The CDR3 DNA is TGTGCCAGTAGTTTACAGGGGGTCACTGAAGCTTTCTTT.

The chain recombines TRBV28 with TRBJ1-3; D is uncertain. The V gene lost 8 bases and the J gene lost 4 bases, with 12 bases spanning the gap. Germline V CDR1 and CDR2: MDHEN, SYDVKM. The CDR3 length is 13 residues. The CDR3 is CASYTVPGNTIYF. The CDR3 DNA follows: TGTGCCAGCTATACCGTCCCCGGAAACACCATATATTTT.

This rearrangement joins TRBV11-3 to TRBJ1-1; D is ambiguous. This CDR3 is 13 amino acids long. The ends were cut back, 3 bases at V and 1 base at J, with 6 bases in the middle. The germline V gene encodes CDR1 SGHNT and CDR2 YENEEA. This CDR3 reads CASSFQQNTEAFF. The CDR3 DNA reads TGTGCCAGCAGCTTCCAGCAGAACACTGAAGCTTTCTTT.

This clone came up a few times. The chain couples TRBV7-6 to TRBJ2-1; D uncertain. Trimming shortened V by 0 bases and J by 0 bases, and 12 bases separated the two germline ends. Germline assignment: CDR1 SGHVS and CDR2 FNYEAQ. CDR3 size: 17 residues. The CDR3 sequence: CASSLALMSHSYNEQFF. The CDR3 bases are TGTGCCAGCAGCTTAGCGCTTATGTCTCACTCCTACAATGAGCAGTTCTTC. Looking up the rest from reference TRBV7-6 and TRBJ2-1 gives the full variable domain: GAGVSQSPRYKVTKRGQDVALRCDPISGHVSLYWYRQALGQGPEFLTYFNYEAQQDKSGLPNDRFSAERPEGSISTLTIQRTEQRDSAMYRCASSLALMSHSYNEQFFGPGTRLTVL.

This chain uses TRBV11-2 with TRBJ2-7; D is unresolved. The CDR3 runs to 13 residues. Germline-derived CDR1 and CDR2 are SGHAT and FQNNGV. V lost 2 bases and J lost 2, with 7 bases in between. The CDR3 DNA reads as TGTGCCAGCAGCTTATTACATACCTACGAGCAGTACTTC. Translating it yields CASSLLHTYEQYF.